Listed below are T cell receptor beta chains from one sample, sequenced in a study of regulatory T cells in long-lasting Graves disease. TCRdb fed the multiplex PCR reads into MiXCR, producing one record per CDR3 protein. This sample has roughly 400,000 distinct CDR3 sequences; around 20% occur once, and the top ten carry 13% to 15%. Source: peripheral blood mononuclear cells (PBMCs), taken when the disease was refractory, from a patient treated with antithyroid drugs. The origin of the receptors is a female donor with Graves disease. CDR3s include the opening cysteine and the closing phenylalanine or tryptophan. D genes are given only for firm matches. Rows may omit the clone size; those that give it use once, few, many or a size class.

clone_size | j_call | d_call | v_call | cdr3_nt | cdr3_aa
- | TRBJ2-5 | - | TRBV5-4 | TGTGCCAGCAGCCCGACAGTGGAAGAGACCCAGTACTTC | CASSPTVEETQYF
many | TRBJ2-5 | TRBD1 | TRBV28 | TGTGCCAGCAGATTGGGACAGGCGTTTCGGGAGACCCAGTACTTC | CASRLGQAFRETQYF
many | TRBJ2-7 | TRBD1 | TRBV10-3 | TGTGCCATCAGTGGGGACAGGGGCTACGAGCAGTACTTC | CAISGDRGYEQYF
- | TRBJ2-7 | - | TRBV9 | TGTGCCAGCAGCGTCCGGGGAGGGGGGCCCTACGAGCAGTACTTC | CASSVRGGGPYEQYF
few | TRBJ2-3 | - | TRBV15 | TGTGCCACCAGCAGATCCCCGTCCGGGGATACGCAGTATTTT | CATSRSPSGDTQYF
- | TRBJ2-1 | TRBD2 | TRBV7-9 | TGTGCCAGCAGCCCCGGGGCGGGAGGACCTTACAATGAGCAGTTCTTC | CASSPGAGGPYNEQFF
- | TRBJ2-3 | TRBD1 | TRBV6-2/TRBV6-3 | TGTGCCAGCAGTTTGGGACAGAATTCAGATACGCAGTATTTT | CASSLGQNSDTQYF
many | TRBJ2-7 | - | TRBV7-9 | TGTGCCAGCAGCGTCGCTGCCGCAGCAGACGAGCAGTACTTC | CASSVAAAADEQYF
- | TRBJ2-3 | - | TRBV28 | TGTGCCAGCAGTTTAGGTTTGGGGGGCTCAATTAATACGCAGTATTTT | CASSLGLGGSINTQYF
many | TRBJ1-1 | - | TRBV6-1 | TGTGCCAGCAGGCCCGGCAGGGGCTGGGGTATGAACACTGAAGCTTTCTTT | CASRPGRGWGMNTEAFF
many | TRBJ2-7 | TRBD2 | TRBV28 | TGTGCCAGCAGTTTATCTCTAGCGGGAGGGGGCGAGCAGTACTTC | CASSLSLAGGGEQYF
many | TRBJ2-5 | - | TRBV28 | TGTGCCAGCAGTTTTAATTTGATAAGCCAAGAGACCCAGTACTTC | CASSFNLISQETQYF
- | TRBJ1-1 | - | TRBV6-5 | TGTGCCAGCAGTTACGGGAATAAGGGTACTGAAGCTTTCTTT | CASSYGNKGTEAFF
- | TRBJ1-1 | - | TRBV4-1 | TGCGCCAGCAGCCAAAGAACAATGGGCACTGAAGCTTTCTTT | CASSQRTMGTEAFF
many | TRBJ2-7 | TRBD2 | TRBV6-5 | TGTGCCAGCAGTTCCTTATCTAGCGGGGTATACGAGCAGTACTTC | CASSSLSSGVYEQYF
many | TRBJ2-5 | - | TRBV5-5 | TGTGCCAGCAGCTGGAGCGGCCCCGAGACCCAGTACTTC | CASSWSGPETQYF
- | TRBJ1-1 | TRBD1 | TRBV19 | TGTGCCAGTAGTATGGGGGACAGTGTAGGACCTGAAGCTTTCTTT | CASSMGDSVGPEAFF
few | TRBJ2-5 | - | TRBV18 | TGTGCCAGCTCACCGGCGCAGCAAGAGACCCAGTACTTC | CASSPAQQETQYF
- | TRBJ2-5 | TRBD2 | TRBV24-1 | TGTGCCACCAGTGCACCGATCAGGACTAGCACCACGAGAGAGACCCAGTACTTC | CATSAPIRTSTTRETQYF
- | TRBJ1-1 | - | TRBV20-1 | TGCACCCACGCCAGCAGGCAGGCGAACACTGAAGCTTTCTTT | CTHASRQANTEAFF
- | TRBJ2-7 | TRBD1 | TRBV15 | TGTGCCACCTGCAGACTTATCGGGACAGGGGGTTTCTACGAGCAGTACTTC | CATCRLIGTGGFYEQYF
many | TRBJ1-2 | - | TRBV7-9 | TGTGCCAGCAGCCCGGACACTGAGGGCTACACCTTC | CASSPDTEGYTF
few | TRBJ2-7 | TRBD2 | TRBV11-2 | TGTGCCAGCAGCTTCAGGGGACTAGCTTCTTACGAGCAGTACTTC | CASSFRGLASYEQYF
- | TRBJ2-5 | - | TRBV6-2/TRBV6-3 | TGTGCCAGCAGTTACACTCGGGAAGAGACCCAGTACTTC | CASSYTREETQYF
- | TRBJ2-1 | TRBD2 | TRBV11-2 | TGTGCCAGCAGCCCTACACTAGCGAGCCTCCTGTACAATGAGCAGTTCTTC | CASSPTLASLLYNEQFF
- | TRBJ2-7 | TRBD1 | TRBV20-1 | TGCAGTGCTACTGGACAGGGTCGGGACGAGCAGTACTTC | CSATGQGRDEQYF
few | TRBJ1-1 | - | TRBV10-3 | TGTGCCATCAGTGACTGGGTGAACACTGAAGCTTTCTTT | CAISDWVNTEAFF
- | TRBJ2-2 | TRBD2 | TRBV27 | TGTGCCAGCCCTTTGGGGTGGAGGACTAGCGGGACCACGAACACCGGGGAGCTGTTTTTT | CASPLGWRTSGTTNTGELFF
- | TRBJ2-7 | TRBD2 | TRBV19 | TGTGCCAGTAGTATCGTAGGGACTAGCGGATACGAGCAGTACTTC | CASSIVGTSGYEQYF
- | TRBJ2-5 | TRBD2 | TRBV20-1 | TGCAGTGCCTCGACAGGACTAGCGGGGAGAGGGGAGACCCAGTACTTC | CSASTGLAGRGETQYF
- | TRBJ2-1 | - | TRBV18 | TGTGCCAGCTCACCACAGGGAGATAGCTCCTACAATGAGCAGTTCTTC | CASSPQGDSSYNEQFF
- | TRBJ2-1 | TRBD1 | TRBV27 | TGTGCCAGCAGTACCACAGGGGGCGGGTTATCTGAGCAGTTCTTC | CASSTTGGGLSEQFF
many | TRBJ2-7 | - | TRBV5-1 | TGCGCCAGCAGTTACACCCCGGGGACTTACTACGAGCAGTACTTC | CASSYTPGTYYEQYF
few | TRBJ2-7 | - | TRBV20-1 | TGCAGTGCGCCTACGACAGGTTCACCCCGCGAGCAGTACTTC | CSAPTTGSPREQYF
- | TRBJ2-7 | - | TRBV19 | TGTGCCAGTAGTCCCGGAGGACATTGGGATGGCGAGCAGTACTTC | CASSPGGHWDGEQYF
many | TRBJ1-1 | - | TRBV28 | TGTGCCAGCAGTGCGAGGGGGGACTCACCCTACACTGAAGCTTTCTTT | CASSARGDSPYTEAFF
few | TRBJ1-6 | - | TRBV7-2 | TGTGCCAGCAGCGCCACAGGGAGGAATTCACCCCTCCGCTTT | CASSATGRNSPLRF
many | TRBJ2-5 | TRBD2 | TRBV20-1 | TGCAGTGCAAATCCGGGACTAGCGGGAGTGGAGACCCAGTACTTC | CSANPGLAGVETQYF
many | TRBJ1-2 | - | TRBV28 | TGTGCCAGCACTGGGCTGGTGGGTGGCTACACCTTC | CASTGLVGGYTF
- | TRBJ2-3 | TRBD2 | TRBV11-3 | TGTGCCAGCAGCTTAGATCGGTTAGCGGGAGTCCCAGATACGCAGTATTTT | CASSLDRLAGVPDTQYF
- | TRBJ1-1 | - | TRBV4-1 | TGCGCCAGCAGCCAGCCGGGAGGCACTGAAGCTTTCTTT | CASSQPGGTEAFF
many | TRBJ2-3 | - | TRBV6-5 | TGTGCCAGCAGTTATGATGAAGAGGGAGATACGCAGTATTTT | CASSYDEEGDTQYF
few | TRBJ2-7 | - | TRBV20-1 | TGCAGTGCTACCCCCGCAGGGGCCTACGAGCAGTACTTC | CSATPAGAYEQYF
many | TRBJ1-1 | - | TRBV20-1 | TGCAGTGCTAGAACAGGGAACACTGAAGCTTTCTTT | CSARTGNTEAFF
- | TRBJ1-3 | - | TRBV20-1 | TGCAGTGCTAGAGAGGGGGGGGGACTCTCTGGAAACACCATATATTTT | CSAREGGGLSGNTIYF
many | TRBJ2-7 | TRBD1 | TRBV28 | TGTGCCAGCAGCACGCGGGACAGGGTCCACGAGCAGTACTTC | CASSTRDRVHEQYF
many | TRBJ2-5 | TRBD2 | TRBV25-1 | TGTGCCAGCAGTGAATATAGCGGGAGGGGGGAGACCCAGTACTTC | CASSEYSGRGETQYF
- | TRBJ1-1 | - | TRBV20-1 | TGCAGTGCTTCCTCCCGGGGGGGGCAGAACACTGAAGCTTTCTTT | CSASSRGGQNTEAFF